Listed below are T cell receptor beta chains from one sample, sequenced in a study of radiotherapy plus CTLA-4 blockade in lung cancer. Libraries were prepared by immunoSEQ multiplex PCR; TCRdb keeps only in-frame clonotypes and omits some of them. The sample consists of 75,000 to 100,000 clones, approximately 72% of them appearing once. Material: peripheral blood, obtained from a patient treated with radiotherapy plus ipilimumab. Source of these receptors: a human donor with non-small cell lung cancer who had a partial response to radiotherapy plus ipilimumab. Some clones in this sample may be carry-over from other donors' samples. Both conserved end residues are part of each CDR3. The D gene is left open where the match is weak. Part of the rows lack a size; the others show once, few, many or a class for expanded clones.

TRBV5-1	NA	NA	TRBJ2-7	TGCGCCAGCAGCTTGGTGTCAGGGTCGTACGAGCAGTACTTC	CASSLVSGSYEQYF
TRBV6-5	TRBD1	NA	TRBJ2-7	TGTGCCAGCAGTCTGGACAGGGTGGAGTACGAGCAGTACTTC	CASSLDRVEYEQYF
TRBV2	NA	once	TRBJ1-4	TGTGCCAGCAGAGCTACGACAGAAAAACTGTTTTTT	CASRATTEKLFF
TRBV7-3	NA	NA	TRBJ2-5	TGTGCCAGCAGCCCAGGGGTTTTAGAGACCCAGTACTTC	CASSPGVLETQYF
TRBV18	TRBD2	NA	TRBJ2-3	TGTGCCAGCTCACCTGGACTAGCGGGTATGGGCCCAGATACGCAGTATTTT	CASSPGLAGMGPDTQYF
TRBV27	TRBD1	NA	TRBJ1-2	TGTGCCAGCAGTGCGACAGGGTTCGGCTATGGCTACACCTTC	CASSATGFGYGYTF
TRBV5-1	TRBD2	NA	TRBJ2-3	TGCGCCAGCAGGTCCCAAGCGGGATTTAGCACAGATACGCAGTATTTT	CASRSQAGFSTDTQYF
TRBV10-2	NA	NA	TRBJ2-2	TGCGCCAGCAGAGACTTAGACGGCACCGGGGAGCTGTTTTTT	CASRDLDGTGELFF
TRBV19	NA	NA	TRBJ1-1	TGTGCCAGTAGTCAGCGACAGAGGAACACTGAAGCTTTCTTT	CASSQRQRNTEAFF
TRBV27	NA	NA	TRBJ1-1	TGTGCCAGCCGGGCCGGACAGATGAACACTGAAGCTTTCTTT	CASRAGQMNTEAFF
TRBV5-1	NA	NA	TRBJ1-4	TGCGCCAGCAGCTTGGTAGGGCGGGGGACTAATGAAAAACTGTTTTTT	CASSLVGRGTNEKLFF
TRBV9	TRBD2	NA	TRBJ2-1	TGTGCCAGCAGCAAACAGGGACTAGTCGGTGAGCAGTTCTTC	CASSKQGLVGEQFF
TRBV7-8	NA	NA	TRBJ2-1	TGTGCCAGCAGCTCAACAGGGCAGAGGTCCTACAATGAGCAGTTCTTC	CASSSTGQRSYNEQFF
TRBV2	TRBD2	NA	TRBJ2-7	TGTGCCAGCAGTGAGACTGGACTAGTTTCCTACGAGCAGTACTTC	CASSETGLVSYEQYF
TRBV10-1	NA	NA	TRBJ2-1	TGCGCCAGCAGTGAAGTCCGGGGAAGCTCCTACAATGAGCAGTTCTTC	CASSEVRGSSYNEQFF
TRBV28	TRBD2	few	TRBJ2-3	TGTGCCAGCAGTTTTTCTAGCGGGAGGAGGGGCGCAGATACGCAGTATTTT	CASSFSSGRRGADTQYF
TRBV27	NA	NA	TRBJ1-3	TGTGCCAGCAGTTTAGCAGGGAGGCCTGGAAACACCATATATTTT	CASSLAGRPGNTIYF
TRBV14	TRBD2	few	TRBJ2-1	TGTGCCAGCAGCCAAGTTCCGGGACTAGCGGGGCGGGATGAGCAGTTCTTC	CASSQVPGLAGRDEQFF
TRBV28	TRBD1	NA	TRBJ2-7	TGTGCCAGCAGCACAGGGGCACTCTACGAGCAGTACTTC	CASSTGALYEQYF
TRBV19	NA	NA	TRBJ1-2	TGTGCCAGTAGTATAGGCGGGCCCACCATCTATGGCTACACCTTC	CASSIGGPTIYGYTF
TRBV18	NA	NA	TRBJ2-1	TGTGCCAGCTCACTGGTACTAGCCGGCAATGAGCAGTTCTTC	CASSLVLAGNEQFF
TRBV5-4	TRBD1	NA	TRBJ2-4	TGTGCCAGCAGCTTAAGGACAGGGGCCACCAAAAACATTCAGTACTTC	CASSLRTGATKNIQYF
TRBV6-5	NA	NA	TRBJ1-5	TGTGCCAGCAGCCCGACTGCTTCCAATCAGCCCCAGCATTTT	CASSPTASNQPQHF
TRBV2	NA	NA	TRBJ2-7	TGTGCCAGCAGACTAGCCTACGAGCAGTACTTC	CASRLAYEQYF
TRBV28	NA	NA	TRBJ2-7	TGTGCCAGCAGACTCCTAGCCTCCTCCTACGAGCAGTACTTC	CASRLLASSYEQYF
TRBV6-6	TRBD1	NA	TRBJ1-1	TGTGCCATCCACAGGGGTCTGAACACTGAAGCTTTCTTT	CAIHRGLNTEAFF
TRBV5-5	TRBD2	once	TRBJ2-7	TGTGCCAGCAGCTCGAGAGCAGCGGGAGTTGGATACGAGCAGTACTTC	CASSSRAAGVGYEQYF
TRBV6-5	TRBD1	few	TRBJ1-6	TGTGCCAGCAGCACACAGGGACAGATAAATTCACCCCTCCACTTT	CASSTQGQINSPLHF